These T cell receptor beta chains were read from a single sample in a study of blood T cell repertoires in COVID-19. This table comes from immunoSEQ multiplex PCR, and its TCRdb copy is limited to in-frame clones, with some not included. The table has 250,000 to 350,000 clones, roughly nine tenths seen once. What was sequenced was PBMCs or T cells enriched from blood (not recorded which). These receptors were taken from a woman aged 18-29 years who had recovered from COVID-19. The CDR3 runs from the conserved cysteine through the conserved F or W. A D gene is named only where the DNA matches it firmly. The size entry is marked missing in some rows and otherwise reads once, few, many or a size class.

cdr3_aa: CASSQGTSGNEQFF; cdr3_nt: TGTGCCAGCAGCCAGGGGACTAGCGGGAATGAGCAGTTCTTC; d_call: TRBD2; j_call: TRBJ2-1; clone_size: -; v_call: TRBV5-4
cdr3_aa: CASSPRTGENNQPQHF; cdr3_nt: TGTGCCAGTAGTCCAAGGACAGGGGAGAACAATCAGCCCCAGCATTTT; d_call: TRBD1; j_call: TRBJ1-5; clone_size: -; v_call: TRBV19
cdr3_aa: CASSQDSYTYEQYF; cdr3_nt: TGCGCCAGCAGCCAGGACAGCTATACATACGAGCAGTACTTC; d_call: -; j_call: TRBJ2-7; clone_size: -; v_call: TRBV5-1
cdr3_aa: CASQHRGLVDEKLFF; cdr3_nt: TGTGCCAGCCAACACAGGGGGCTGGTAGATGAAAAACTGTTTTTT; d_call: TRBD1; j_call: TRBJ1-4; clone_size: -; v_call: TRBV7-9
cdr3_aa: CASTPPGNTEAFF; cdr3_nt: TGTGCCAGCACGCCCCCGGGAAACACTGAAGCTTTCTTT; d_call: -; j_call: TRBJ1-1; clone_size: -; v_call: TRBV6-5
cdr3_aa: CASSQSWAGKLNQPQHF; cdr3_nt: TGCGCCAGCAGTCAATCTTGGGCAGGCAAACTCAATCAGCCCCAGCATTTT; d_call: -; j_call: TRBJ1-5; clone_size: -; v_call: TRBV23-1
cdr3_aa: CSVLAFMNTEAFF; cdr3_nt: TGCAGCGTCCTGGCCTTCATGAACACTGAAGCTTTCTTT; d_call: -; j_call: TRBJ1-1; clone_size: -; v_call: TRBV29-1
cdr3_aa: CASSIRGTPNYGYTF; cdr3_nt: TGTGCCAGCAGCATCCGGGGGACTCCTAACTATGGCTACACCTTC; d_call: -; j_call: TRBJ1-2; clone_size: -; v_call: TRBV7-2
cdr3_aa: CASSGGRDTEAFF; cdr3_nt: TGTGCCAGCAGCGGTGGCAGGGATACTGAAGCTTTCTTT; d_call: -; j_call: TRBJ1-1; clone_size: -; v_call: TRBV9
cdr3_aa: CASSYTGREWGATNEKLFF; cdr3_nt: TGTGCCAGCAGCTACACGGGGAGGGAGTGGGGTGCAACTAATGAAAAACTGTTTTTT; d_call: -; j_call: TRBJ1-4; clone_size: -; v_call: TRBV7-9
cdr3_aa: CASSRQGAGVMNTEAFF; cdr3_nt: TGTGCCAGCAGCCGACAAGGTGCGGGTGTGATGAACACTGAAGCTTTCTTT; d_call: -; j_call: TRBJ1-1; clone_size: -; v_call: TRBV3-1/TRBV3-2
cdr3_aa: CASSQGHVNQPQHF; cdr3_nt: TGCGCCAGCAGCCAAGGACACGTCAATCAGCCCCAGCATTTT; d_call: -; j_call: TRBJ1-5; clone_size: -; v_call: TRBV4-1
cdr3_aa: CASSELAANTRSYEQYF; cdr3_nt: TGTGCCAGCAGTGAACTAGCGGCAAACACCCGTTCCTACGAGCAGTACTTC; d_call: TRBD2; j_call: TRBJ2-7; clone_size: few; v_call: TRBV2
cdr3_aa: CATSDGTLYYF; cdr3_nt: TGTGCCACCAGTGATGGGACACTCTATTATTTT; d_call: -; j_call: TRBJ1-5; clone_size: once; v_call: TRBV24-1
cdr3_aa: CASSPTSEPRETQYF; cdr3_nt: TGTGCCAGCAGCCCGACTAGCGAGCCGCGAGAGACCCAGTACTTC; d_call: TRBD2; j_call: TRBJ2-5; clone_size: -; v_call: TRBV3-1/TRBV3-2
cdr3_aa: CASSQDRDLSSYNSPLHF; cdr3_nt: TGCGCCAGCAGCCAAGATCGGGACTTATCCTCCTATAATTCACCCCTCCACTTT; d_call: -; j_call: TRBJ1-6; clone_size: -; v_call: TRBV4-1
cdr3_aa: CASSGAAGGKDEKLFF; cdr3_nt: TGCGCCAGCAGCGGGGCGGCAGGGGGCAAGGATGAAAAACTGTTTTTT; d_call: TRBD1; j_call: TRBJ1-4; clone_size: -; v_call: TRBV5-1
cdr3_aa: CASSPLTVPNTEAFF; cdr3_nt: TGTGCCAGTAGCCCCCTGACAGTTCCGAACACTGAAGCTTTCTTT; d_call: -; j_call: TRBJ1-1; clone_size: -; v_call: TRBV19
cdr3_aa: CASSQDSQPQHF; cdr3_nt: TGTGCCAGCAGCCAAGACAGTCAGCCCCAGCATTTT; d_call: -; j_call: TRBJ1-5; clone_size: -; v_call: TRBV6-1
cdr3_aa: CASSAHTSGGGNEQFF; cdr3_nt: TGTGCCAGTAGCGCCCACACTAGCGGGGGGGGTAATGAGCAGTTCTTC; d_call: TRBD2; j_call: TRBJ2-1; clone_size: -; v_call: TRBV19
cdr3_aa: CASSPTRTGGEKLFF; cdr3_nt: TGCGCCAGCAGCCCGACCCGGACAGGGGGCGAAAAACTGTTTTTT; d_call: TRBD1; j_call: TRBJ1-4; clone_size: -; v_call: TRBV10-1
cdr3_aa: CASIPTAGDTEAFF; cdr3_nt: TGTGCCAGTATCCCGACGGCGGGGGACACTGAAGCTTTCTTT; d_call: -; j_call: TRBJ1-1; clone_size: -; v_call: TRBV19
cdr3_aa: CASSIDQRVSNEQFF; cdr3_nt: TGTGCCAGTAGTATAGATCAGAGGGTTTCAAATGAGCAGTTCTTC; d_call: -; j_call: TRBJ2-1; clone_size: -; v_call: TRBV19
cdr3_aa: CASSMDRGDSPLHF; cdr3_nt: TGTGCCAGCAGCATGGACAGGGGAGATTCACCCCTCCACTTT; d_call: TRBD1; j_call: TRBJ1-6; clone_size: -; v_call: TRBV7-9
cdr3_aa: CASSLSRGSGANVLTF; cdr3_nt: TGTGCCAGCAGTTTAAGCCGGGGGTCTGGGGCCAACGTCCTGACTTTC; d_call: -; j_call: TRBJ2-6; clone_size: -; v_call: TRBV28
cdr3_aa: CASTDRRNTIYF; cdr3_nt: TGTGCCAGCACGGACAGAAGAAACACCATATATTTT; d_call: -; j_call: TRBJ1-3; clone_size: -; v_call: TRBV12-3/TRBV12-4
cdr3_aa: CASSLITGSTDTQYF; cdr3_nt: TGTGCCAGCAGCTTAATTACAGGCAGCACAGATACGCAGTATTTT; d_call: -; j_call: TRBJ2-3; clone_size: -; v_call: TRBV7-6
cdr3_aa: CASSIAPQGGDRPQHF; cdr3_nt: TGTGCCAGTAGTATAGCCCCCCAGGGAGGGGATCGGCCCCAGCATTTT; d_call: -; j_call: TRBJ1-5; clone_size: -; v_call: TRBV19
cdr3_aa: CASSSRLAVGTDTQYF; cdr3_nt: TGTGCCAGCAGCTCCAGACTAGCGGTCGGCACAGATACGCAGTATTTT; d_call: TRBD2; j_call: TRBJ2-3; clone_size: few; v_call: TRBV11-2
cdr3_aa: CATSYRDTYQPQHF; cdr3_nt: TGTGCCACCAGCTACCGGGACACCTATCAGCCCCAGCATTTT; d_call: -; j_call: TRBJ1-5; clone_size: -; v_call: TRBV15
cdr3_aa: CASSLGPGMNTEAFF; cdr3_nt: TGTGCCAGCAGCTTGGGGCCAGGCATGAACACTGAAGCTTTCTTT; d_call: -; j_call: TRBJ1-1; clone_size: -; v_call: TRBV5-5
cdr3_aa: CTSSQVGRGGGDIQYF; cdr3_nt: TGCACCAGCAGCCAAGTCGGACGGGGGGGCGGCGACATTCAGTACTTC; d_call: -; j_call: TRBJ2-4; clone_size: -; v_call: TRBV1
cdr3_aa: CASSPFNYGYTF; cdr3_nt: TGTGCCAGCAGCCCCTTTAACTATGGCTACACCTTC; d_call: -; j_call: TRBJ1-2; clone_size: -; v_call: TRBV9
cdr3_aa: CASRSDTEAFF; cdr3_nt: TGTGCCAGTCGGTCGGACACTGAAGCTTTCTTT; d_call: -; j_call: TRBJ1-1; clone_size: -; v_call: TRBV6-5
cdr3_aa: CASSRDRMNTEAFF; cdr3_nt: TGTGCCAGCAGTCGAGACAGGATGAACACTGAAGCTTTCTTT; d_call: -; j_call: TRBJ1-1; clone_size: few; v_call: TRBV5-4
cdr3_aa: CASSTRTGHYGYTF; cdr3_nt: TGTGCCAGCAGTACCCGGACAGGTCACTATGGCTACACCTTC; d_call: TRBD1; j_call: TRBJ1-2; clone_size: -; v_call: TRBV28
cdr3_aa: CASSLDRGRDTQYF; cdr3_nt: TGCGCCAGCAGCCTGGACAGGGGGCGGGATACGCAGTATTTT; d_call: TRBD1; j_call: TRBJ2-3; clone_size: -; v_call: TRBV5-1
cdr3_aa: CASTLTGPGGPYSTDTQYF; cdr3_nt: TGTGCCAGCACTCTTACGGGGCCCGGGGGGCCCTATAGCACAGATACGCAGTATTTT; d_call: -; j_call: TRBJ2-3; clone_size: -; v_call: TRBV28
cdr3_aa: CASSLAVGAGFEGYTF; cdr3_nt: TGTGCCAGCAGCTTAGCCGTGGGGGCCGGGTTTGAAGGCTACACCTTC; d_call: -; j_call: TRBJ1-2; clone_size: -; v_call: TRBV11-2
cdr3_aa: CASSLVQHNSPLHF; cdr3_nt: TGTGCCAGCAGTTTGGTACAGCATAATTCACCCCTCCACTTT; d_call: -; j_call: TRBJ1-6; clone_size: -; v_call: TRBV28
cdr3_aa: CASRGTGGTTGYTF; cdr3_nt: TGTGCCAGCAGGGGGACAGGGGGCACTACGGGCTACACCTTC; d_call: TRBD1; j_call: TRBJ1-2; clone_size: -; v_call: TRBV2
cdr3_aa: CASSTGVKVTTEAFF; cdr3_nt: TGTGCCAGTAGTACAGGGGTAAAAGTAACAACTGAAGCTTTCTTT; d_call: -; j_call: TRBJ1-1; clone_size: -; v_call: TRBV19
cdr3_aa: CASSLEQTGLETQYF; cdr3_nt: TGTGCCAGCAGCTTAGAACAAACAGGGTTGGAGACCCAGTACTTC; d_call: -; j_call: TRBJ2-5; clone_size: -; v_call: TRBV11-2
cdr3_aa: CASSSLTAGANVLTF; cdr3_nt: TGCGCCAGCAGTTCCCTAACGGCTGGGGCCAACGTCCTGACTTTC; d_call: -; j_call: TRBJ2-6; clone_size: -; v_call: TRBV5-1
cdr3_aa: CASSEAREKQYF; cdr3_nt: TGTGCCAGCAGTGAAGCGCGGGAGAAGCAGTACTTC; d_call: TRBD2; j_call: TRBJ2-7; clone_size: -; v_call: TRBV2
cdr3_aa: CASSYSQISNYGYTF; cdr3_nt: TGCGCCAGCAGCTATTCACAGATATCCAACTATGGCTACACCTTC; d_call: -; j_call: TRBJ1-2; clone_size: once; v_call: TRBV5-1
cdr3_aa: CATSRRHRDSEKLFF; cdr3_nt: TGTGCCACCAGCAGACGCCACCGGGACAGTGAAAAACTGTTTTTT; d_call: TRBD1; j_call: TRBJ1-4; clone_size: -; v_call: TRBV15
cdr3_aa: CASQGNTEAFF; cdr3_nt: TGTGCCAGCCAGGGGAACACTGAAGCTTTCTTT; d_call: -; j_call: TRBJ1-1; clone_size: -; v_call: TRBV2
cdr3_aa: CASTYTGQGGYGYTF; cdr3_nt: TGTGCCAGCACCTACACCGGCCAGGGAGGGTATGGCTACACCTTC; d_call: -; j_call: TRBJ1-2; clone_size: -; v_call: TRBV9